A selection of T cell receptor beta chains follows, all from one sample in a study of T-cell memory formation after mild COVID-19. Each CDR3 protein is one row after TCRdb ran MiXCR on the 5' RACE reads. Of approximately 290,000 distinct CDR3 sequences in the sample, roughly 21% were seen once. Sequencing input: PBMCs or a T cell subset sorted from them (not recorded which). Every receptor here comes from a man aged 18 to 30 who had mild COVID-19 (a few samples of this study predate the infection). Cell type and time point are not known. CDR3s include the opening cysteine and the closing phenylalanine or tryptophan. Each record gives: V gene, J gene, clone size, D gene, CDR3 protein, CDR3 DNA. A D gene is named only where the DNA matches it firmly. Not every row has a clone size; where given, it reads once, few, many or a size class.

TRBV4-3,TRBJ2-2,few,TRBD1,CASSQHRDRGIGELFF,TGCGCCAGCAGCCAACACCGGGACAGGGGTATCGGGGAGCTGTTTTTT
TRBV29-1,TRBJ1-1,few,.,CSVDSTEAFF,TGCAGCGTTGACTCCACTGAAGCTTTCTTT
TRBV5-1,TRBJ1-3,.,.,CASSLSPSVSGNTIYF,TGCGCCAGCAGCTTGTCCCCGTCAGTCTCTGGAAACACCATATATTTT
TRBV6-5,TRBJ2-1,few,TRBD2,CASSSPTSGGHNEQFF,TGTGCCAGCAGTTCCCCGACTAGCGGGGGCCACAATGAGCAGTTCTTC
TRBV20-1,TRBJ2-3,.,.,CSATGQGPDTQYF,TGCAGTGCTACGGGGCAGGGGCCAGATACGCAGTATTTT
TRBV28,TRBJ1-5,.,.,CASSFPTAYSNQPQHF,TGTGCCAGCAGTTTTCCGACGGCATATAGCAATCAGCCCCAGCATTTT
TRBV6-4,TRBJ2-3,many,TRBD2,CASSVAGGTDTQYF,TGTGCCAGCAGTGTAGCGGGGGGCACAGATACGCAGTATTTT
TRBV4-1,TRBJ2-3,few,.,CASSHSLVALLTDTQYF,TGCGCCAGCAGCCACTCACTAGTGGCCCTTCTCACAGATACGCAGTATTTT
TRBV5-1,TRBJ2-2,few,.,CASSGQGAKTGELFF,TGCGCCAGCAGTGGTCAGGGCGCAAAGACCGGGGAGCTGTTTTTT
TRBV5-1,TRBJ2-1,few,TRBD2,CASSPNPGGPGVEQFF,TGCGCCAGCAGCCCAAACCCGGGGGGGCCTGGGGTTGAGCAGTTCTTC
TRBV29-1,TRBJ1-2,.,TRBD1,CSVTGGYGYTF,TGCAGCGTGACAGGGGGCTACGGCTACACCTTC
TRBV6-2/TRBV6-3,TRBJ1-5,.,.,CASSSRRLNIGNQPQHF,TGTGCCAGCAGCTCCAGACGCCTCAACATAGGGAATCAGCCCCAGCATTTT
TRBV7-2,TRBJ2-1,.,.,CASSLGHRGNEQFF,TGTGCCAGCAGCTTAGGACACCGGGGCAATGAGCAGTTCTTC
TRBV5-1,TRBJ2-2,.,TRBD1,CASSGTGVGELFF,TGCGCCAGCAGCGGAACAGGGGTCGGGGAGCTGTTTTTT
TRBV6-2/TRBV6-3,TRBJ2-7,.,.,CASNGPAHEQYF,TGTGCCAGCAATGGACCAGCCCACGAGCAGTACTTC
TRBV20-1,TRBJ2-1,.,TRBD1,CSASGTALYNEQFF,TGCAGTGCCTCCGGGACAGCCCTTTACAATGAGCAGTTCTTC
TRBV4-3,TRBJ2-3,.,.,CASSLSVAPVDTQYF,TGCGCCAGCAGCCTTTCAGTCGCTCCGGTGGATACGCAGTATTTT